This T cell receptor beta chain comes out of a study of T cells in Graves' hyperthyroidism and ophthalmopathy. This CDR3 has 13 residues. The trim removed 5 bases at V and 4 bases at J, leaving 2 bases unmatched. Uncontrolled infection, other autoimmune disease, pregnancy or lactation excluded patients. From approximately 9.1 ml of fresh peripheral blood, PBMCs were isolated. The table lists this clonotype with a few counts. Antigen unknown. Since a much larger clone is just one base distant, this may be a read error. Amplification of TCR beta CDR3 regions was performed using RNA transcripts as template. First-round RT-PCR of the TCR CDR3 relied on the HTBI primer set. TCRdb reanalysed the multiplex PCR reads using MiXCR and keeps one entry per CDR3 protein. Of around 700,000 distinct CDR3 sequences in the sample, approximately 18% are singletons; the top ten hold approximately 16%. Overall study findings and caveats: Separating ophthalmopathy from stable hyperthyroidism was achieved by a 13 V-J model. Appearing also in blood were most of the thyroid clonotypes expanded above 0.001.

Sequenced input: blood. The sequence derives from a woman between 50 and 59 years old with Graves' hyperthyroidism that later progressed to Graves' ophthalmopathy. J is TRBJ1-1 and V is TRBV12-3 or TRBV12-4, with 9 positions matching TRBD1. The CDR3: CASSTGGLTEAFF. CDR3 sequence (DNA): TGTGCCAGCAGTACAGGGGGCCTCACTGAAGCTTTCTTT.